These 3 T cell receptor beta chains share one sample of origin, sequenced in a study of T cell repertoires in cytomegalovirus infection. TCRdb redid the calling of the reads with MiXCR, one entry per CDR3 protein. Of around 710,000 distinct CDR3 sequences in the sample, just under 30% were seen once. No antigen is known for these receptors. Specimen: cultured CD8+ T cells from PBMCs, collected from culture after CMV antigen stimulation. Receptors originate from a human donor in good health (CMV status not recorded). Some clones in this sample may be carry-over from other donors' samples.

The sample holds many counts of this clonotype. The chain combines TRBV7-2 with TRBJ2-5; TRBD1 agrees at 7 bases. The V and J ends lost 1 base and 4 bases, in that order; junction bases with no gene match: 9. Germline V gene data show CDR1 as SGHTA and CDR2 as FQGNSA. This CDR3 spans 16 amino acids. The CDR3 region is CASSLVWDSGGETQYF. DNA of the CDR3: TGTGCCAGCAGCTTAGTCTGGGACAGCGGCGGAGAGACCCAGTACTTC.

This clonotype was seen many times. The chain recombines TRBV7-9 with TRBJ2-1, with TRBD1 matching 7 bases. With 4 bases clipped from V and 10 bases from J, the junction kept 13 bases outside the gene matches. From germline, CDR1 is SEHNR and CDR2 FQNEAQ (reference sequence). The CDR3 contains 15 residues. This chain's CDR3 is CASSSMDRTPGEQFF. CDR3 nucleotide sequence: TGTGCCAGCAGCTCCATGGACAGGACCCCGGGGGAGCAGTTCTTC.

The rearrangement links TRBV4-2 to TRBJ2-7; TRBD1 matches at 7 bases. This CDR3 region has 16 residues. The J segment lost 0 bases and the V segment lost 4 bases, leaving 9 bases of the junction unmatched. Germline CDR1 reads LGHNA; CDR2 reads YNFKEQ. The CDR3, as DNA: TGTGCCAGCAGCCCCAATGACAGGGCGAGCTCCTACGAGCAGTACTTC. It yields the protein CASSPNDRASSYEQYF.